The T cell receptor (beta chain) under discussion was sequenced for a study of shared clonotypes between healthy human individuals. With 3 bases clipped from V and 5 bases from J, the junction kept 8 bases outside the gene matches. This CDR3 contains 16 residues. CDR1 and CDR2 from the germline V gene are LNHDA and SQIVND (reference sequence). Sequencing used immunoSEQ multiplex PCR; TCRdb keeps in-frame clones, though not all of them. Found here are more than 1 million clones, approximately 78% of them singletons; the top ten hold under 0.65%. This clone was counted at least ten times. The receptor was derived from a man aged 18 to 29 in good health. Some clones in this sample may be carry-over from other donors' samples. The chain employs TRBV19 and TRBJ2-3, with 10 bases fitting TRBD1. The specimen sequenced was memory CD4+ T cells from PBMCs. The sample's subset: CD45RA-negative fraction. CDR3 loop: CASSIRGQGRRDTQYF. The CDR3 DNA follows: TGTGCCAGTAGTATTAGGGGACAGGGGCGGAGAGATACGCAGTATTTT. Based on the CDR3 plus reference TRBV19 and TRBJ2-3, the full variable domain is DGGITQSPKYLFRKEGQNVTLSCEQNLNHDAMYWYRQDPGQGLRLIYYSQIVNDFQKGDIAEGYSVSREKKESFPLTVTSAQKNPTAFYLCASSIRGQGRRDTQYFGPGTRLTVL.